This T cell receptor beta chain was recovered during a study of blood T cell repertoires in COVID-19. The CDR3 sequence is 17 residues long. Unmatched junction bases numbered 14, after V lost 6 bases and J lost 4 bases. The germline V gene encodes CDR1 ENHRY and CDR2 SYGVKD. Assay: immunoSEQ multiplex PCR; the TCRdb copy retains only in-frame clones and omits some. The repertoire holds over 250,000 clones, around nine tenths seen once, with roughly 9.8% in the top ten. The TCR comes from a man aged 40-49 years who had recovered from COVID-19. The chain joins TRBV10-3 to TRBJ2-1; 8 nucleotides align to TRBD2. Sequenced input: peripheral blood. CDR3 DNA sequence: TGTGCCATCAGCACGCCACCACCCAGCGGGAGTTACAATGAGCAGTTCTTC. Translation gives CAISTPPPSGSYNEQFF.